The rows below give T cell receptor beta chains drawn from one sample of a study of sequential checkpoint blockade in melanoma. Assay: immunoSEQ multiplex PCR; the TCRdb copy retains only in-frame clones and omits some. The sample includes about 8,400 clones, approximately 58% of them seen just once. The sequenced sample was CD8+ T cells sorted from blood (inferred from file names), obtained from a patient given nivolumab and ipilimumab in sequence. All receptors come from a human donor with melanoma. Each CDR3 is given with its conserved first and last residue. D genes are given only for firm matches. Expanded clones get a size class; other rows say once, few or many, or leave the size out.

j_call	clone_size	v_call	d_call	cdr3_nt	cdr3_aa
TRBJ2-7	NA	TRBV7-1	TRBD1	TGTGCCAGCAGCTTAGGCTGGGGGGACAGGGGACACGAGCAGTACTTC	CASSLGWGDRGHEQYF
TRBJ1-6	few	TRBV5-4	TRBD1	TGTGCCAGCAGCCCTGACAGGGATGGTCTCAATTCACCCCTCCACTTT	CASSPDRDGLNSPLHF
TRBJ2-7	few	TRBV4-1	NA	TGCGCCAGCAGCCAAGAACAGGAAAGATACGAGCAGTACTTC	CASSQEQERYEQYF
TRBJ1-1	NA	TRBV30	NA	TGTGCCTGGAGTTTGGGAGGGGCGAACACTGAAGCTTTCTTT	CAWSLGGANTEAFF
TRBJ1-5	NA	TRBV9	TRBD1	TGTGCCAGCAGCGCTTCGGGACAGCAACATCAGCCCCAGCATTTT	CASSASGQQHQPQHF
TRBJ1-6	NA	TRBV7-9	TRBD1	TGTGCCAGCAGCTTAGAGGGACAGTCAACATATAATTCACCCCTCCACTTT	CASSLEGQSTYNSPLHF
TRBJ2-7	few	TRBV4-2	NA	TGTGCCAGCAGCCAAGGGCACGAGCAGTACTTC	CASSQGHEQYF
TRBJ2-7	NA	TRBV7-9	NA	TGTGCCAGCAGCTTCCTCCCCTACGAGCAGTACTTC	CASSFLPYEQYF
TRBJ2-7	NA	TRBV4-1	NA	TGCGCCAGCAGCCAAGACGAGCTTAGCTACGAGCAGTACTTC	CASSQDELSYEQYF
TRBJ2-3	NA	TRBV27	TRBD1	TGTGCCAGCAGTTTAACGGGACAGTCTACGGATACGCAGTATTTT	CASSLTGQSTDTQYF
TRBJ2-7	NA	TRBV19	NA	TGTGCCAGTAGTATCGGTGAGGGACTCTACGAGCAGTACTTC	CASSIGEGLYEQYF
TRBJ1-1	NA	TRBV4-1	NA	TGCGCCAGCAGCCCAGGGTGGAACACTGAAGCTTTCTTT	CASSPGWNTEAFF
TRBJ1-5	medium-sized	TRBV4-2	NA	TGTGCCAGCAGCCAAGTCCAAGACAATAATCAGCCCCAGCATTTT	CASSQVQDNNQPQHF
TRBJ2-5	NA	TRBV9	TRBD2	TGTGCCAGCAGCGACAGGACTAGCGGCACTCAAGAGACCCAGTACTTC	CASSDRTSGTQETQYF
TRBJ1-1	NA	TRBV29-1	NA	TGCAGCGTTGCTCCGGGAGGGGGTGCTGAAGCTTTCTTT	CSVAPGGGAEAFF
TRBJ2-7	NA	TRBV5-6	NA	TGTGCCAGCAGCTTGATCCGGGACATCGCTTACGAGCAGTACTTC	CASSLIRDIAYEQYF
TRBJ1-2	NA	TRBV4-1	TRBD1	TGCGCCAGCAGCCAAGGGGGCGACAGGGGCTATGGCTACACCTTC	CASSQGGDRGYGYTF
TRBJ2-3	NA	TRBV9	TRBD2	TGTGCCAGCAGCGGCCCAGCGGGGGCCGGATTTAGCACAGATACGCAGTATTTT	CASSGPAGAGFSTDTQYF
TRBJ2-7	once	TRBV29-1	TRBD1	TGCAGCGTTCCCGAGGGGGCTGGCGAGCAGTACTTC	CSVPEGAGEQYF
TRBJ2-1	NA	TRBV7-9	NA	TGTGCCAGCAGCTCGACCGAGAACAGGCAGTTCTTC	CASSSTENRQFF
TRBJ2-7	few	TRBV7-8	NA	TGTGCCAGCAGCTTAGTCGGGGGGCCCTCCCTCTACGAGCAGTACTTC	CASSLVGGPSLYEQYF
TRBJ1-1	NA	TRBV7-8	TRBD1	TGTGCCAGCAGCTTATTCGGACAGGGAAGGACTGAAGCTTTCTTT	CASSLFGQGRTEAFF
TRBJ2-7	NA	TRBV28	NA	TGTGCCAGCAGTTTCATCGGGGAAGAGCAGTACTTC	CASSFIGEEQYF
TRBJ1-1	NA	TRBV5-4	NA	TGTGCCAGCAGCTTGGCCGCGGGAGTCACTGAAGCTTTCTTT	CASSLAAGVTEAFF
TRBJ2-1	NA	TRBV6-5	NA	TGTGCCAGCAGTTATTTGAGGGGGTCTCACAATGAGCAGTTCTTC	CASSYLRGSHNEQFF
TRBJ2-7	NA	TRBV7-9	NA	TGTGCCAGCAGCGACGGACAGAGTGAACCCTACGAGCAGTACTTC	CASSDGQSEPYEQYF
TRBJ2-7	NA	TRBV5-6	TRBD1	TGTGCCAGCAGCCTGACAGGGGGCCCCTACGAGCAGTACTTC	CASSLTGGPYEQYF
TRBJ2-7	few	TRBV28	NA	TGTGCCAGCAGATCCGGGATGGGCTCCTACGAGCAGTACTTC	CASRSGMGSYEQYF
TRBJ2-1	NA	TRBV5-6	NA	TGTGCCAGCAGCTTGCTGAGAGCCTACAATGAGCAGTTCTTC	CASSLLRAYNEQFF
TRBJ2-7	NA	TRBV9	NA	TGTGCCAGCAGCGCGGACACGTTCTACGAGCAGTACTTC	CASSADTFYEQYF
TRBJ2-7	NA	TRBV2	TRBD1	TGTGCCAGCAGTGGACAGGGGTTTGACGAGCAGTACTTC	CASSGQGFDEQYF
TRBJ2-7	NA	TRBV21-1	NA	TGTGCCAGCAGCAATGAAAGACAGGGGGCCTACGAGCAGTACTTC	CASSNERQGAYEQYF
TRBJ1-1	NA	TRBV27	TRBD1	TGTGCCAGCAGTTTGGGACAGTTTTACACTGAAGCTTTCTTT	CASSLGQFYTEAFF
TRBJ1-2	few	TRBV5-2	NA	TGTGCCAGCAGCGACTCAGGGATGTACTATGGCTACACCTTC	CASSDSGMYYGYTF
TRBJ1-4	NA	TRBV7-9	TRBD1	TGTGCCAGCAGCCAAGGGACAGCTGATAATGAAAAACTGTTTTTT	CASSQGTADNEKLFF
TRBJ2-3	NA	TRBV7-8	TRBD2	TGTGCCAGCTGCCCGGGGGGATACACAGATACGCAGTATTTT	CASCPGGYTDTQYF
TRBJ1-2	NA	TRBV18	NA	TGTGCCAGCTCACCCACAGGACCTGGGAACTATGGCTACACCTTC	CASSPTGPGNYGYTF
TRBJ2-7	NA	TRBV4-1	TRBD1	TGCGCCAGCAGCCAAGGACAGGGGGCTAACGAGCAGTACTTC	CASSQGQGANEQYF
TRBJ1-2	NA	TRBV4-1	NA	TGCGCCAGCGGATCGAACAGGTTTGAGACCTTC	CASGSNRFETF
TRBJ2-7	NA	TRBV9	TRBD1	TGTGCCAGCAGCGTCGGTCAGGGGGCCTACGAGCAGTACTTC	CASSVGQGAYEQYF
TRBJ2-7	NA	TRBV4-1	NA	TGCGCCAGCAGCCAAGATGAGGGCTCCTACGAGCAGTACTTC	CASSQDEGSYEQYF
TRBJ1-6	NA	TRBV30	NA	TGTGCCTGGAGTGTACACGTAACTAATTCACCCCTCCACTTT	CAWSVHVTNSPLHF
TRBJ1-6	NA	TRBV27	TRBD1	TGTGCCAGCAGTTTTGGACAGGGGTATTCACCCCTCCACTTT	CASSFGQGYSPLHF
TRBJ2-7	NA	TRBV10-3	TRBD1	TGTGCCATCAGTGAGTCCGGGACAGCTTCCTACGAGCAGTACTTC	CAISESGTASYEQYF
TRBJ1-1	NA	TRBV9	NA	TGTGCCAGCAGCGTAGAGGGGGATGACACTGAAGCTTTCTTT	CASSVEGDDTEAFF
TRBJ2-7	NA	TRBV19	NA	TGTGCCAGTAGTATAGCAACAGGTCAAGAGCAGTACTTC	CASSIATGQEQYF
TRBJ2-2	NA	TRBV4-1	NA	TGCGCCAGCAGTCCATTAACAGGAGCCGGGGAGCTGTTTTTT	CASSPLTGAGELFF
TRBJ2-7	NA	TRBV28	NA	TGTGCCAGCATCTCAGGGGCGACTTACGAGCAGTACTTC	CASISGATYEQYF
TRBJ2-7	NA	TRBV7-9	TRBD1	TGTGCCAGCAGCATCGGGACAGACGTTACCTACGAGCAGTACTTC	CASSIGTDVTYEQYF
TRBJ1-1	NA	TRBV5-4	NA	TGTGCCAGCAGCTACAACAGGGTGGGGAACACTGAAGCTTTCTTT	CASSYNRVGNTEAFF
TRBJ1-5	NA	TRBV7-9	TRBD1	TGTGCCAGCAGCTGGGACAGGGAGAGCAATCAGCCCCAGCATTTT	CASSWDRESNQPQHF